These T cell receptor beta chains were read from a single sample in a study of shared clonotypes between healthy human individuals. Data came from immunoSEQ multiplex PCR; TCRdb stores just in-frame clones and leaves some out. The table shows about 2.4 million clones, with 93% occurring only once. The specimen sequenced was naive CD4+ T cells from PBMCs. Receptors originate from a man between 18 and 29 years old in good health. Some clones in this sample may be carry-over from other donors' samples. Both conserved end residues are part of each CDR3. D genes are given only for firm matches. Clone size is given for some rows only: seen once, a few or many times, or a class if the clone is expanded.

>TRBV5-1|TRBJ2-7|-|-|14
TGCGCCAGCAGCTTGGAAAGATTCCCCTACGAGCAGTACTTC
CASSLERFPYEQYF
>TRBV9|TRBJ2-2|-|-|15
TGTGCCAGCAGCGTAGGTGCGGGGAGCACCGGGGAGCTGTTTTTT
CASSVGAGSTGELFF
>TRBV4-1|TRBJ1-4|-|-|17
TGCGCCAGCAGCCTGCAGACGTTGGGGAACCGGAATGAAAAACTGTTTTTT
CASSLQTLGNRNEKLFF
>TRBV5-4|TRBJ2-7|-|once|13
TGTGCCAGCAGCTTGGCCGGGTCCGACGAGCAGTACTTC
CASSLAGSDEQYF
>TRBV2|TRBJ1-4|-|-|12
TGTGCCAGCACTGGGGGCCGGGAAAAACTGTTTTTT
CASTGGREKLFF
>TRBV7-2|TRBJ2-2|TRBD2|-|15
TGTGCCAGCACCGGGACTAGCGTAGACACCGGGGAGCTGTTTTTT
CASTGTSVDTGELFF
>TRBV29-1|TRBJ2-7|TRBD1|-|13
TGCAGCGTACGACAGGGGAGCTCCTACGAGCAGTACTTC
CSVRQGSSYEQYF
>TRBV27|TRBJ2-5|-|-|14
TGTGCCAGCAGTAAAGCCCGGAGATCGGAGACCCAGTACTTC
CASSKARRSETQYF
>TRBV6-1|TRBJ2-1|-|-|14
TGTGCCAGCAGAACAGGGTGGGAGTACAATGAGCAGTTCTTC
CASRTGWEYNEQFF
>TRBV7-9|TRBJ2-7|TRBD1|-|15
TGTGCCAGCACCAGCGACAGGGGGTCCCGCTACGAGCAGTACTTC
CASTSDRGSRYEQYF
>TRBV5-6|TRBJ2-7|TRBD2|once|15
TGTGCCAGCAGCTCGACTAGCGGGGGACCCTACGAGCAGTACTTC
CASSSTSGGPYEQYF
>TRBV7-9|TRBJ2-1|-|-|14
TGTGCCAGCAGCTGGGAAGCAGTAATCCATGAGCAGTTCTTC
CASSWEAVIHEQFF
>TRBV28|TRBJ2-2|TRBD1|-|14
TGTGCCAGCAGTTCCGGGACAGGGGGCAGGGAGCTGTTTTTT
CASSSGTGGRELFF
>TRBV28|TRBJ2-5|-|-|15
TGTGCCAGCAGTTTATTGGGGCAGGGGGGCGAGACCCAGTACTTC
CASSLLGQGGETQYF
>TRBV11-3|TRBJ2-1|-|once|14
TGTGCCAGCAGCTTAGTAGCGGAAGACAATGAGCAGTTCTTC
CASSLVAEDNEQFF
>TRBV2|TRBJ2-2|-|-|11
TGTGCCAGCGGAATCACCGGGGAGCTGTTTTTT
CASGITGELFF
>TRBV7-2|TRBJ2-7|TRBD2|-|15
TGTGCCAGCAGCCCAGCCGGGACTAGCGCCTACGAGCAGTACTTC
CASSPAGTSAYEQYF
>TRBV7-9|TRBJ2-1|-|once|14
TGTGCCAGCCCACCTCCACTGGGAGGTCTTGAGCAGTTCTTC
CASPPPLGGLEQFF
>TRBV18|TRBJ2-7|-|-|15
TGTGCCAGCTCATCGAGGGACAAGACTCTCTACGAGCAGTACTTC
CASSSRDKTLYEQYF
>TRBV10-3|TRBJ1-1|TRBD1|few|15
TGTGCCATCAGTACCTCGGGACAGCCGAACACTGAAGCTTTCTTT
CAISTSGQPNTEAFF
>TRBV28|TRBJ2-7|TRBD2|-|15
TGTGCCAGCAGAGCCCTCGGGCGGGGGGATTACGAGCAGTACTTC
CASRALGRGDYEQYF
>TRBV15|TRBJ2-4|-|-|14
TGTGCCACCAGCAGAGATTTGGGGCGAAGCATTCAGTACTTC
CATSRDLGRSIQYF
>TRBV16|TRBJ2-7|TRBD2|-|15
TGTGCCAGCAGCCCCTGGGGGAGGGGAAAGGACGAGCAGTACTTC
CASSPWGRGKDEQYF
>TRBV28|TRBJ2-7|TRBD1|-|14
TGTGCCAGCATTCCCCGGACAGGGTACTACGAGCAGTACTTC
CASIPRTGYYEQYF
>TRBV7-2|TRBJ2-7|-|once|12
TGTGCCTCTGGACTAACAGCCTACGAGCAGTACTTC
CASGLTAYEQYF
>TRBV9|TRBJ1-2|-|-|13
TGTGCCAGCAGCGTACGAGCTAACTATGGCTACACCTTC
CASSVRANYGYTF
>TRBV28|TRBJ1-5|-|-|17
TGTGCCAGCAGCCCCTCGGGGGCAGGGGTTAACAATCAGCCCCAGCATTTT
CASSPSGAGVNNQPQHF
>TRBV7-3|TRBJ2-1|-|-|12
TGTGCCAGCAGCACAGACCGCAATGAGCAGTTCTTC
CASSTDRNEQFF